The 8 T cell receptor beta chains given below trace back to one sample, sequenced in a study of blood T cell repertoires in COVID-19. The data were produced by immunoSEQ multiplex PCR, yet TCRdb's version contains in-frame clones alone and is incomplete. Of about 360,000 clones listed, around 86% were seen once; the top ten hold around 2.9%. The sequencing sample was made of peripheral blood. These receptors came from a human donor in a cohort sampled during active COVID-19.

This clone was detected once. The rearrangement uses TRBV7-9 and TRBJ2-6, with 8 bases matching TRBD1. Germline CDR1 reads SEHNR; CDR2 reads FQNEAQ (reference sequence). The CDR3 spans 19 residues. Trimming at V came to 4 bases and at J to 0 bases, leaving 11 bases not matched to a gene. CDR3 in amino acids: CASSSSAGTGHSGANVLTF. The CDR3 DNA sequence: TGTGCCAGCAGCTCCTCCGCCGGGACAGGCCACTCTGGGGCCAACGTCCTGACTTTC.

The V call is TRBV30, the J call TRBJ1-6, with D perhaps matching TRBD1 (5 bases). Trimming left V 4 bases short and J 4 bases short, with 11 bases between. This CDR3 is built from 14 residues. CDR1 and CDR2 from the germline V gene are GTSNPN and SVGIG (reference sequence). The DNA for the CDR3 is TGTGCCTGGACCCCGGACACGTATAATTCACCCCTCCACTTT. As protein: CAWTPDTYNSPLHF.

This chain uses TRBV5-1 with TRBJ2-1; 7 bases fit TRBD1. The V gene end was trimmed by 2 bases and the J gene end by 2 bases; junction bases not matched to a gene: 1. Germline loops: CDR1 SGHRS, CDR2 YFSETQ. The CDR3 loop spans 14 amino acids. This CDR3 reads CASSLGTAYNEQFF. As DNA, the CDR3 is TGCGCCAGCAGCTTAGGGACAGCCTACAATGAGCAGTTCTTC.

This clone is a singleton in its sample. The rearrangement joins TRBV2 to TRBJ1-6; D is uncertain. Per the germline V gene, CDR1 is SNHLY and CDR2 is FYNNEI. V lost 6 bases and J 8 bases, leaving 8 bases between the germline ends. This CDR3 region has 12 residues. The CDR3: CASSAQDSPLHF. DNA for the CDR3: TGTGCCAGCAGCGCGCAGGATTCACCCCTCCACTTT.

This chain connects TRBV5-1 to TRBJ1-1; D may be TRBD1 (5 bases). The germline V and J ends were trimmed by 8 bases and 5 bases, with 19 bases remaining between them. Germline V gene lookup returns CDR1 SGHRS and CDR2 YFSETQ. The CDR3 length is 14 residues. Here the CDR3 reads CASKGTVGGTEAFF. DNA of the CDR3: TGCGCCAGTAAGGGAACGGTCGGGGGGACTGAAGCTTTCTTT.

This clone has just a few counts. The V gene is TRBV18, the J gene TRBJ1-1, with D perhaps matching TRBD1 (6 bases). The CDR3 runs to 16 residues. V was cut by 3 bases and J by 3 bases, with 17 bases left in between. Germline V CDR1 and CDR2: KGHSH, LQKENI. The CDR3 nucleotides read TGTGCCAGCTCACCTTCAGGGGATTTGAGGGACACTGAAGCTTTCTTT. Residues: CASSPSGDLRDTEAFF. The variable domain in full, completed from reference TRBV18 and TRBJ1-1, reads NAGVMQNPRHLVRRRGQEARLRCSPMKGHSHVYWYRQLPEEGLKFMVYLQKENIIDESGMPKERFSAEFPKEGPSILRIQQVVRGDSAAYFCASSPSGDLRDTEAFFGQGTRLTVV.

In its sample, this clone was seen once. One end of the junction fails to match germline, which may point to a read error. The V gene is TRBV20-1, the J gene TRBJ2-1; 9 nucleotides align to TRBD1. The CDR3 has 11 amino acids. Germline loops: CDR1 DFQATT, CDR2 SNEGSKA (reference sequence). DNA of the CDR3: TGCAGTGCTAGAGACCGGGACAGGGAGATCTTC. Translated, it gives CSARDRDREIF.

The CDR3 nucleotides read TGTGCCAGCAGCCCCCCCCCAAGCGGGGAATACAATGAGCAGTTCTTC. Protein product: CASSPPPSGEYNEQFF. The chain uses TRBV9 and TRBJ2-1, with 7 bases identical to TRBD2. Trimming took 4 bases from V and 4 from J; bases not matched to a gene: 11. The CDR3 is 16 residues long. Looked up from germline, CDR1 is SGDLS and CDR2 is YYNGEE.